This TCR beta chain was sequenced during a study of control samples from healthy donors and cancer patients. Sequenced by immunoSEQ multiplex PCR; TCRdb stores in-frame clones only, minus some. The sample has roughly 370,000 clones, approximately 92% seen once. This CDR3 spans 13 amino acids. The germline V gene encodes CDR1 LNHDA and CDR2 SQIVND (reference sequence). Deletions cut 3 bases from V and 5 bases from J, with 10 bases between. Sequences were obtained from PBMCs. The sequence derives from a man aged 40-55 years with head and neck cancer. The rearrangement links TRBV19 to TRBJ1-1, with no clear D. CDR3 DNA: TGTGCCAGTAGTATCCCCCCCGGGACTGAAGCTTTCTTT. Residues: CASSIPPGTEAFF.